These 21 T cell receptor beta chains originate from one sample sequenced in a study of cytomegalovirus exposure and HLA in healthy donors. 60 Vbeta and 13 Jbeta primers were used in PCR. Produced via immunoSEQ multiplex PCR; TCRdb's table is partial and in-frame only. The repertoire table contains 68,000 or so clones. Material for sequencing was PBMCs. These TCRs come from a boy between 10 and 17 years old in good health and CMV-seronegative.

The chain links TRBV5-1 to TRBJ2-7, with 8 positions matching TRBD1. The CDR3 totals 13 residues. V dropped 0 bases and J dropped 6; count of bases not matched to a gene: 2. Germline lookup yields CDR1 SGHRS and CDR2 YFSETQ. The CDR3 here is CASSLEDRGEQYF. The CDR3 DNA sequence: TGCGCCAGCAGCTTGGAAGACAGGGGCGAGCAGTACTTC.

The rearrangement links TRBV7-3 to TRBJ1-2; perhaps TRBD1 as D (6 bases). Germline V gene data show CDR1 as SGHTA and CDR2 as FQGTGA. Trimming pared 3 bases from V and 1 base from J, leaving 12 bases between. CDR3 size: 15 residues. The CDR3 spells CASSLMPGDNYGYTF. CDR3 in DNA: TGTGCCAGCAGCTTGATGCCAGGGGATAACTATGGCTACACCTTC.

The DNA for the CDR3 is TGTGCCAGTAGTACGATAGCGGGAGGGCCTGGCAATGAGCAGTTCTTC. Its translation is CASSTIAGGPGNEQFF. The genes are TRBV19 and TRBJ2-1; 11 nucleotides line up with TRBD2. The V gene's germline CDR1 is LNHDA and CDR2 SQIVND (reference sequence). J gave up 6 bases and V 4 bases, and 8 bases lay outside the gene matches. CDR3 size: 16 residues.

The chain links TRBV27 to TRBJ1-5, with D possibly matching TRBD1 (5 bases). Between the trimmed V and J ends, which lost 8 bases and 6 bases, there was a span of 20 bases. The germline V gene has CDR1 MNHEY and CDR2 SMNVEV (reference sequence). The CDR3 runs 15 residues. This chain's CDR3 is CASSPLVGRGQPQHF. In DNA form, the CDR3 reads TGTGCCAGCTCCCCCCTAGTGGGGCGGGGTCAGCCCCAGCATTTT.

The V call is TRBV5-1, the J call TRBJ2-1; D is ambiguous. This CDR3 is 18 amino acids long. V was trimmed by 3 bases and J by 10 bases, leaving 29 bases between them. Germline V CDR1 and CDR2: SGHRS, YFSETQ. CDR3 DNA: TGCGCCAGCAGCTCTGGGTTGGTGTTGGGCACCATGGCCACGGAGCAGTTCTTC. This translates into CASSSGLVLGTMATEQFF.

This rearrangement joins TRBV5-1 to TRBJ1-2; tentative D call: TRBD1 (6 bases). This CDR3 has 15 amino acids. Trimming removed 4 bases at V and 7 bases at J, with 20 bases between. Germline CDR1 is SGHRS and CDR2 is YFSETQ. Written as DNA, the CDR3 is TGCGCCAGCAGCCCGACGTCCAGGGGTTCGGGTGGCTACACCTTC. This gives the protein CASSPTSRGSGGYTF. The whole variable domain, remainder taken from reference TRBV5-1 and TRBJ1-2, is KAGVTQTPRYLIKTRGQQVTLSCSPISGHRSVSWYQQTPGQGLQFLFEYFSETQRNKGNFPGRFSGRQFSNSRSEMNVSTLELGDSALYLCASSPTSRGSGGYTFGSGTRLTVV.

The chain joins TRBV28 to TRBJ2-1; 7 positions match TRBD2. CDR3 length: 16 amino acids. Germline CDR1 is MDHEN and CDR2 is SYDVKM. The trim removed 2 bases at V and 9 bases at J, leaving 13 bases unmatched. The CDR3 nucleotides are TGTGCCAGCAGTTTAGAAGGGGCGGGAGTACTAAGTGAGCAGTTCTTC. Its protein product is CASSLEGAGVLSEQFF.

V and J are TRBV30 and TRBJ1-3, with unresolved D. CDR3 length: 12 residues. The V and J ends lost 3 bases and 0 bases respectively, with 3 bases between them. CDR1 is GTSNPN and CDR2 is SVGIG in the germline V gene (reference sequence). CDR3 nucleotides: TGTGCCTGGAGCTACTCTGGAAACACCATATATTTT. This codes for CAWSYSGNTIYF.

This chain uses TRBV6-6 with TRBJ2-1; 8 bases agree with TRBD2. The V and J ends lost 2 bases and 10 bases, in that order; junction bases with no gene match: 7. This CDR3 has 14 amino acids. From germline, CDR1 is MNHNY and CDR2 SVGAGI (reference sequence). This CDR3 reads CASSYITSGGEQFF. The CDR3 nucleotides read TGTGCCAGCAGTTACATCACTAGCGGAGGGGAGCAGTTCTTC.

J is TRBJ2-7 and V is TRBV5-1, with TRBD2 identical over 10 bases. Trimming took 0 bases from V and 6 from J; bases not matched to a gene: 9. Per the germline V gene, CDR1 is SGHRS and CDR2 is YFSETQ. CDR3 size: 16 residues. CDR3 coding DNA: TGCGCCAGCAGCTTGGGGTCTAGCGGGAGTATAAGCGAGCAGTACTTC. Translated, it gives CASSLGSSGSISEQYF.

The chain combines TRBV2 with TRBJ1-4; TRBD1 might be the D (6 bases). Germline CDR1 SNHLY, CDR2 FYNNEI. The CDR3 runs 16 residues. V lost 5 bases to trimming and J lost 7 bases, with 20 bases between them. This CDR3 is CASSSPRTEGSEKLFF. In DNA, the CDR3 is TGTGCCAGCAGTAGCCCCAGGACAGAGGGGAGTGAAAAACTGTTTTTT.

The chain uses TRBV29-1 and TRBJ1-5, with D unresolved. Germline V gene lookup returns CDR1 SQVTM and CDR2 ANQGSEA. The ends were cut back, 4 bases at V and 5 bases at J, with 9 bases in the middle. The CDR3 is made up of 12 amino acids. CDR3: CSVGAGDQPQHF. The DNA of the CDR3 is TGCAGCGTTGGAGCGGGAGATCAGCCCCAGCATTTT. Full variable domain (outside the CDR3, taken from reference TRBV29-1 and TRBJ1-5): SAVISQKPSRDICQRGTSLTIQCQVDSQVTMMFWYRQQPGQSLTLIATANQGSEATYESGFVIDKFPISRPNLTFSTLTVSNMSPEDSSIYLCSVGAGDQPQHFGDGTRLSIL.

The rearrangement uses TRBV19 and TRBJ1-4, with D tentatively TRBD1 (5 bases). CDR3 size: 14 residues. Per germline, CDR1 LNHDA and CDR2 SQIVND (reference sequence). Deletions cut 1 base from V and 8 bases from J, with 11 bases between. CDR3 in DNA: TGTGCCAGTAGTATAGTAGGGGATTCGGAAAAACTGTTTTTT. This gives the protein CASSIVGDSEKLFF.

The chain couples TRBV7-6 to TRBJ1-1; possible D gene TRBD1, 5 bases. V was clipped by 5 bases and J by 5 bases, with 15 bases between them. The CDR3 has 14 amino acids. Germline CDR1 SGHVS, CDR2 FNYEAQ. CDR3 amino acids: CASSPKTGETEAFF. CDR3 coding DNA: TGTGCCAGCAGCCCGAAGACGGGGGAGACTGAAGCTTTCTTT.

The gene calls are TRBV10-3 and TRBJ2-1; TRBD2 aligns across 7 bases. CDR1 is ENHRY and CDR2 is SYGVKD in the germline V gene. The CDR3 extends over 16 amino acids. The J segment lost 5 bases and the V segment lost 0 bases, leaving 7 bases of the junction unmatched. The CDR3 reads CAISESSGKVNNEQFF. The CDR3 DNA is TGTGCCATCAGTGAGTCGAGCGGGAAGGTAAACAATGAGCAGTTCTTC.

V gene TRBV29-1 combines with J gene TRBJ1-2; weak D call: TRBD1 (5 bases). V was trimmed by 2 bases and J by 4 bases, leaving 14 bases between them. The CDR3 is 14 amino acids. CDR1 is SQVTM, CDR2 ANQGSEA, per germline. The CDR3 protein is CSVESAGGFYGYTF. CDR3 coding DNA: TGCAGCGTTGAATCTGCGGGGGGTTTCTATGGCTACACCTTC.

This chain joins TRBV7-2 and TRBJ2-1, with D perhaps TRBD2 (5 bases). Germline V gene lookup returns CDR1 SGHTA and CDR2 FQGNSA. Between the trimmed V and J ends, which lost 5 bases and 3 bases, there was a span of 17 bases. CDR3 length: 16 amino acids. The CDR3 bases are TGTGCCAGCAGCCCCCAGTCCCGGGATCTCTACAATGAGCAGTTCTTC. Translation gives CASSPQSRDLYNEQFF. Complete variable domain (other parts from reference TRBV7-2 and TRBJ2-1): GAGVSQSPSNKVTEKGKDVELRCDPISGHTALYWYRQSLGQGLEFLIYFQGNSAPDKSGLPSDRFSAERTGGSVSTLTIQRTQQEDSAVYLCASSPQSRDLYNEQFFGPGTRLTVL.

The rearrangement links TRBV5-4 to TRBJ2-1; the match to TRBD2 covers 8 bases. The CDR3 runs to 14 residues. After removal of 0 bases from V and 8 bases from J, the junction contained 4 bases not matched to a gene. Germline V gene data show CDR1 as SGHNT and CDR2 as YYREEE (reference sequence). CDR3 in DNA: TGTGCCAGCAGCTTGGCCGGGGGGGATTATGAGCAGTTCTTC. It translates to CASSLAGGDYEQFF.

The chain links TRBV5-5 to TRBJ2-7, with TRBD1 matching over 10 bases. The CDR3 is 15 amino acids. Germline CDR1 SGHKS, CDR2 YYEKEE (reference sequence). V lost 0 bases, J lost 5 bases, and 5 bases stayed unmatched. Here the CDR3 DNA reads TGTGCCAGCAGCTTGGACGGACAGGGGGACCACGAGCAGTACTTC. Its protein product is CASSLDGQGDHEQYF.

The gene calls are TRBV9 and TRBJ2-7; the D gene is possibly TRBD1 (7 bases). Germline V lookup: CDR1 SGDLS, CDR2 YYNGEE. The CDR3 has 16 amino acids. The ends were cut back, 0 bases at V and 2 bases at J, with 15 bases in the middle. This CDR3 is CASSVGKGGTAYEQYF. The CDR3 nucleotides read TGTGCCAGCAGCGTAGGTAAAGGGGGGACAGCCTACGAGCAGTACTTC.

This chain links TRBV30 with TRBJ1-1; the match to TRBD1 covers 7 bases. CDR1 is GTSNPN, CDR2 SVGIG, per germline (reference sequence). The CDR3 is 12 residues long. V trimming: 2 bases; J trimming: 10 bases; junction bases outside the gene matches: 7. Here the CDR3 DNA reads TGTGCCTGGAGTACCACAGGGGCGATAGCTTTCTTT. Amino acid sequence: CAWSTTGAIAFF.